Listed below are T cell receptor beta chains from one sample, sequenced in a study of shared clonotypes between healthy human individuals. TCRdb's table, derived via immunoSEQ multiplex PCR, lists solely in-frame clones and lacks some. The sample lists 2 million to 2.5 million clones, just over 90% occurring once. Sequences were obtained from naive CD4+ T cells from PBMCs. These receptors were obtained from a man aged 18 to 35 in good health. Some clones in this sample may be carry-over from other donors' samples. Both conserved end residues are part of each CDR3. The D gene is left open where the match is weak. A clone size is listed for some rows: how often the clone was seen (once, few, many), or a class if it is expanded.

CASSYGPLQYF,TGTGCCAGCAGTTACGGGCCGCTTCAGTACTTC,.,TRBV6-1,TRBJ2-5,.
CASSKGRIPGLAGGPRIDEQFF,TGTGCCAGTAGTAAAGGGCGAATTCCGGGACTAGCGGGAGGGCCGAGAATCGATGAGCAGTTCTTC,TRBD2,TRBV19,TRBJ2-1,.
CASGDRIDQETQYF,TGTGCCAGCGGCGACAGGATTGATCAAGAGACCCAGTACTTC,.,TRBV25-1,TRBJ2-5,.
CASSPLLFNEQFF,TGTGCCAGCAGTCCCCTCCTTTTCAATGAGCAGTTCTTC,.,TRBV27,TRBJ2-1,.
CASSRSGQGTGELFF,TGCGCCAGCAGCCGTAGCGGACAGGGCACCGGGGAGCTGTTTTTT,TRBD1,TRBV5-1,TRBJ2-2,.
CASSVLSSGEQFF,TGTGCCAGCAGTGTGTTGAGTTCGGGGGAGCAGTTCTTC,.,TRBV2,TRBJ2-1,once
CSILWGPYYGYTF,TGCAGCATTCTCTGGGGGCCCTACTATGGCTACACCTTC,.,TRBV29-1,TRBJ1-2,once
CASSPKALGLNYNEQFF,TGTGCCAGCTCACCAAAGGCACTAGGGTTAAACTACAATGAGCAGTTCTTC,.,TRBV18,TRBJ2-1,.
CASSLGQGSDTQYF,TGCGCCAGCAGCCTGGGACAGGGGTCTGATACGCAGTATTTT,TRBD1,TRBV5-1,TRBJ2-3,.
CASSGLAGGLDEQFF,TGTGCCAGCAGTGGGTTGGCAGGGGGCTTAGATGAGCAGTTCTTC,TRBD1,TRBV6-1,TRBJ2-1,.
CASSLGQVSYNEQFF,TGCGCCAGCAGCTTGGGACAGGTCTCCTACAATGAGCAGTTCTTC,.,TRBV5-1,TRBJ2-1,.
CAWGPIYGYTF,TGTGCCTGGGGACCGATCTATGGCTACACCTTC,.,TRBV30,TRBJ1-2,.
CASSSGGAQGETQYF,TGTGCCAGCAGTTCCGGGGGGGCGCAGGGAGAGACCCAGTACTTC,TRBD2,TRBV28,TRBJ2-5,.
CASSPRSGNEQFF,TGTGCCAGCAGCCCGAGGAGCGGCAATGAGCAGTTCTTC,.,TRBV11-2,TRBJ2-1,.
CASSSLSGSSYNEQFF,TGTGCCAGCAGCTCATTGAGCGGAAGCTCCTACAATGAGCAGTTCTTC,.,TRBV5-8,TRBJ2-1,once
CASSLGGRKRTQYF,TGTGCCAGCAGCTTAGGTGGGAGGAAGAGGACGCAGTATTTT,.,TRBV11-2,TRBJ2-3,.
CASSPGLDTQYF,TGTGCCAGCAGCCCCGGTCTAGATACGCAGTATTTT,.,TRBV7-8,TRBJ2-3,.
CASSIPGTNTIYF,TGTGCCAGTAGTATACCAGGAACTAACACCATATATTTT,.,TRBV19,TRBJ1-3,.
CASSLATSGIRNEQFF,TGTGCCAGCAGTTTAGCGACTAGCGGGATACGGAATGAGCAGTTCTTC,TRBD2,TRBV27,TRBJ2-1,.
CASRRAGVNEQFF,TGTGCCAGCAGGCGAGCGGGAGTAAATGAGCAGTTCTTC,TRBD2,TRBV28,TRBJ2-1,.
CASSQDSYYGYTF,TGTGCCAGCAGCCAGGACAGTTACTATGGCTACACCTTC,.,TRBV7-9,TRBJ1-2,.
CASIGTGRGKTQYF,TGTGCCAGCATTGGGACAGGGAGAGGAAAGACCCAGTACTTC,TRBD1,TRBV28,TRBJ2-5,.
CASSPFTGATGELFF,TGCGCCAGCAGCCCATTCACAGGGGCCACCGGGGAGCTGTTTTTT,TRBD1,TRBV5-1,TRBJ2-2,.
CASSLDGGQPQHF,TGCGCCAGCAGCTTGGATGGGGGTCAGCCCCAGCATTTT,.,TRBV5-1,TRBJ1-5,.
CASSQGLAGTDTQYF,TGCGCCAGCAGCCAAGGGCTAGCGGGGACAGATACGCAGTATTTT,TRBD2,TRBV4-1,TRBJ2-3,.
CASSFDRGSGELFF,TGTGCCAGCAGCTTTGACAGGGGTTCCGGGGAGCTGTTTTTT,TRBD1,TRBV7-3,TRBJ2-2,.
CASSFEGLNEKLFF,TGTGCCAGCAGCTTCGAGGGTCTTAATGAAAAACTGTTTTTT,.,TRBV5-4,TRBJ1-4,.